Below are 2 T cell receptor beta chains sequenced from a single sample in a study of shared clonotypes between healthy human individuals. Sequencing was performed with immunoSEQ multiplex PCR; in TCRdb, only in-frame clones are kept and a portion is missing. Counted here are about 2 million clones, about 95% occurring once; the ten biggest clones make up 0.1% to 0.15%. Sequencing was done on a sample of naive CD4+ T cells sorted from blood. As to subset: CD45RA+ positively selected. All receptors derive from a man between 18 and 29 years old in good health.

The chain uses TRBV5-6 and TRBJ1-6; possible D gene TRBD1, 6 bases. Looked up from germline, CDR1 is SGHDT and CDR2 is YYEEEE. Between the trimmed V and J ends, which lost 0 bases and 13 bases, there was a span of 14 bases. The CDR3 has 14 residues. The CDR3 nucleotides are TGTGCCAGCAGCTTGGGCAGGGGAATTTGGCCCCTCCACTTT. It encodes CASSLGRGIWPLHF.

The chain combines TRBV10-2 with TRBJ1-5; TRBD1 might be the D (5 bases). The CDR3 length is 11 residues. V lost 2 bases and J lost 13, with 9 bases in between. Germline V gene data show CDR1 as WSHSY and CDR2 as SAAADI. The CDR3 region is CASSELGHQHF. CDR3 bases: TGCGCCAGCAGTGAGCTGGGGCATCAGCATTTT.